A single sample is the source of the 10 T cell receptor beta chains below, sequenced in a study of shared clonotypes between healthy human individuals. The table came from immunoSEQ multiplex PCR; TCRdb's copy has only in-frame clones and leaves some out. The sample lists over a million clones, 70% to 80% seen once, with more than 0.5% in the top ten. The sample was memory CD4+ T cells from PBMCs. The subset is: CD45RA-negative fraction. The receptors come from a young man in good health. Some clones in this sample may be carry-over from other donors' samples.

This chain joins TRBV27 and TRBJ1-2; 8 positions match TRBD1. The length of the CDR3 is 14 residues. Looked up from germline, CDR1 is MNHEY and CDR2 is SMNVEV (reference sequence). V dropped 2 bases and J dropped 4; count of bases not matched to a gene: 3. CDR3 nucleotide sequence: TGTGCCAGCAGTTTAACAGGGGGATCCTATGGCTACACCTTC. Protein sequence: CASSLTGGSYGYTF.

The chain's CDR3 is CASGPLPPVAGGRVGEQYF. CDR3 bases: TGTGCTAGTGGCCCTCTCCCCCCTGTGGCGGGAGGTCGAGTTGGCGAGCAGTACTTC. This chain uses TRBV12-5 with TRBJ2-7; 8 positions match TRBD2. The CDR3 is made up of 19 amino acids. Germline V gives CDR1 LGHNT, CDR2 FRNRAP. Germline trimming cut 6 bases from V and 6 bases from J; bases unmatched to any gene: 25.

This chain connects TRBV2 to TRBJ2-5; perhaps TRBD1 as D (5 bases). Germline V gives CDR1 SNHLY, CDR2 FYNNEI. With 7 bases removed from V and 1 base from J, the gap between germline ends came to 13 bases. This CDR3 has 14 amino acids. CDR3 in DNA: TGTGCCAGCATCTCTCAAGGGGCCCAAGAGACCCAGTACTTC. Amino acids: CASISQGAQETQYF.

The chain joins TRBV27 to TRBJ2-7; D is perhaps TRBD2 (5 bases). This CDR3 is 15 amino acids long. V shed 4 bases and J shed 3 bases, with 16 bases lying between them. Per the germline V gene, CDR1 is MNHEY and CDR2 is SMNVEV (reference sequence). CDR3 DNA: TGTGCCAGCAGTTCGGGGTCCGGGAAAGGCTACGAGCAGTACTTC. This translates into CASSSGSGKGYEQYF.

The V gene is TRBV7-9, the J gene TRBJ2-5, with a tentative D call TRBD1 (5 bases). V was pared by 8 bases and J by 4 bases, with 20 bases between. This CDR3 comprises 15 residues. CDR1 and CDR2 (germline): SEHNR, FQNEAQ (reference sequence). The CDR3 bases are TGTGCCAGCGCCTCGGCAGGGCAGTCGGTAGAGACCCAGTACTTC. This translates into CASASAGQSVETQYF.

With respect to this clone: A much larger clone sits a single nucleotide away, making a read error possible. The rearrangement uses TRBV7-3 and TRBJ1-1, with TRBD1 identical over 8 bases. The V and J ends lost 5 bases and 1 base, in that order; junction bases with no gene match: 3. Germline-derived CDR1 and CDR2 are SGHTA and FQGTGA. The CDR3 is made up of 14 amino acids. The CDR3 DNA sequence: TGTGCCAGCAGCCCAGGACAGGGGAACACTGAAGCTTTCTTT. Protein: CASSPGQGNTEAFF.

The chain links TRBV5-4 to TRBJ2-4, with 7 bases fitting TRBD2. Germline trimming cut 1 base from V and 9 bases from J; bases unmatched to any gene: 7. The germline V gene has CDR1 SGHNT and CDR2 YYREEE (reference sequence). CDR3 size: 14 residues. The chain's CDR3 is CASSLRGGPLIQYF. DNA for the CDR3: TGTGCCAGCAGCTTGCGGGGAGGGCCACTCATTCAGTACTTC.

The genes are TRBV7-3 and TRBJ1-1; D possibly corresponds to TRBD1 (5 bases). Germline V lookup: CDR1 SGHTA, CDR2 FQGTGA. V gave up 4 bases and J gave up 1 base, with 7 bases separating them. CDR3 length equals 13 residues. CDR3 sequence reads: CASSYDRNTEAFF. In DNA form, the CDR3 reads TGTGCCAGCAGCTATGACAGGAACACTGAAGCTTTCTTT.

The gene calls are TRBV27 and TRBJ2-5; D not resolved. Germline V gene lookup returns CDR1 MNHEY and CDR2 SMNVEV (reference sequence). Trimming stripped 3 bases from V and 3 bases from J, with 11 bases between. The CDR3 consists of 14 residues. The CDR3 coding sequence is TGTGCCAGCAGTTTTCATGGGCAGAAAGAGACCCAGTACTTC. Translated, it gives CASSFHGQKETQYF.

This clone was counted at least ten times. The same CDR3 arises from other DNA sequences in this sample as well. This chain connects TRBV29-1 to TRBJ2-3; D gene uncertain. The CDR3 length is 13 residues. The germline V and J ends were trimmed by 3 bases and 1 base, with 8 bases remaining between them. Germline assignment: CDR1 SQVTM and CDR2 ANQGSEA. The CDR3 sequence: CSVDRRGTDTQYF. The CDR3 nucleotides are TGCAGCGTTGACAGGCGCGGCACAGATACGCAGTATTTT.